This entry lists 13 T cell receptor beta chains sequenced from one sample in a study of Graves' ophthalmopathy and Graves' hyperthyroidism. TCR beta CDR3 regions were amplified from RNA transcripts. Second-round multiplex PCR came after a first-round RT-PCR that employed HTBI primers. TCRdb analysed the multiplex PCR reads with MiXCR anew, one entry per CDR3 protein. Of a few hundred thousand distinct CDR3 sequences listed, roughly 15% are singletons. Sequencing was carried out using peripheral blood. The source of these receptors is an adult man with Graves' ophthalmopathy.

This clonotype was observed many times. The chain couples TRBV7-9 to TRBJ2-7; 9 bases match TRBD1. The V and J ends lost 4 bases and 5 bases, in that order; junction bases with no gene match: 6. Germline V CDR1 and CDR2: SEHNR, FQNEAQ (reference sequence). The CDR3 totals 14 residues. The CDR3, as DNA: TGTGCCAGCAGCTATTGGGACAGGGTCCACGAGCAGTACTTC. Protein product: CASSYWDRVHEQYF.

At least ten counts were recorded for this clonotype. The CDR3: CASVGPGTRGPSLHF. CDR3 coding DNA: TGTGCCAGCGTTGGTCCCGGGACCCGAGGACCGTCCCTCCACTTT. The V gene is TRBV6-2 or TRBV6-3, the J gene TRBJ1-6, with D perhaps TRBD1 (5 bases). The CDR3 extends over 15 amino acids. V shed 8 bases and J shed 14 bases, with 25 bases lying between them. Germline V gives CDR1 MNHEY, CDR2 SVGEGT.

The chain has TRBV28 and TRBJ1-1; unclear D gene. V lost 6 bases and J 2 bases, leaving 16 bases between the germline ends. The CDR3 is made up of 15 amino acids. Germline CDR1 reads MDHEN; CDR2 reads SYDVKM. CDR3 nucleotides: TGTGCCAGCAGGCTCCCGGGCAGGATAAACACTGAAGCTTTCTTT. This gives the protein CASRLPGRINTEAFF. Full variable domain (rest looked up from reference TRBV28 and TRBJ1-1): DVKVTQSSRYLVKRTGEKVFLECVQDMDHENMFWYRQDPGLGLRLIYFSYDVKMKEKGDIPEGYSVSREKKERFSLILESASTNQTSMYLCASRLPGRINTEAFFGQGTRLTVV.

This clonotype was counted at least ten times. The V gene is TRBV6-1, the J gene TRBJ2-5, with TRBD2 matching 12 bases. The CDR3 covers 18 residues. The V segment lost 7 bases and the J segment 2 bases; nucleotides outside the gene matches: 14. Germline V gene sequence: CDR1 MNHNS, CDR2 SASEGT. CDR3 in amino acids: CASNRAYRTSGEQETQYF. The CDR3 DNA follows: TGTGCCAGCAATCGGGCATACCGGACTAGCGGGGAGCAAGAGACCCAGTACTTC.

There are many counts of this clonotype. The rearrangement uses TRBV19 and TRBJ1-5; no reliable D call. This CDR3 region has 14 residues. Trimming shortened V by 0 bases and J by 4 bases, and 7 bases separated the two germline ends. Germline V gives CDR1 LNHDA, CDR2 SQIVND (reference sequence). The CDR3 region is CASSIEDGNQPQHF. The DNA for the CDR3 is TGTGCCAGTAGTATAGAAGATGGTAATCAGCCCCAGCATTTT.

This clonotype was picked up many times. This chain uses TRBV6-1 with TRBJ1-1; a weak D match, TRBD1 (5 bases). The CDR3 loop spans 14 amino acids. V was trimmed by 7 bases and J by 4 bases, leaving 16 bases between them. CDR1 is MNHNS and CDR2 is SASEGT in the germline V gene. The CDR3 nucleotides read TGTGCCAGCACCCCTAGAGGGGCGCCCACTGAAGCTTTCTTT. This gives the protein CASTPRGAPTEAFF.

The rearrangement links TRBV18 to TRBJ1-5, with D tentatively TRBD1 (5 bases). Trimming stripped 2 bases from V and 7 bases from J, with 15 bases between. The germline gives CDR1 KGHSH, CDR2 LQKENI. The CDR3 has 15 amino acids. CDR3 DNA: TGTGCCAGCTCACCAGGGAGGTCAGGGTGGCAGCCCCAGCATTTT. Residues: CASSPGRSGWQPQHF. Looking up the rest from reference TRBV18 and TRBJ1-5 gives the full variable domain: NAGVMQNPRHLVRRRGQEARLRCSPMKGHSHVYWYRQLPEEGLKFMVYLQKENIIDESGMPKERFSAEFPKEGPSILRIQQVVRGDSAAYFCASSPGRSGWQPQHFGDGTRLSIL.

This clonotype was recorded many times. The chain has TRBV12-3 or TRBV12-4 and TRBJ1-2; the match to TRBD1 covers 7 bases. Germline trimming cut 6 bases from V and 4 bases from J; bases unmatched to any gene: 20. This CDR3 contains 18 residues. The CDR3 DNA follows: TGTGCCAGCAGCCCTCCGGGGACAGCTGGATCCCGGGGCTATGGCTACACCTTC. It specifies CASSPPGTAGSRGYGYTF.

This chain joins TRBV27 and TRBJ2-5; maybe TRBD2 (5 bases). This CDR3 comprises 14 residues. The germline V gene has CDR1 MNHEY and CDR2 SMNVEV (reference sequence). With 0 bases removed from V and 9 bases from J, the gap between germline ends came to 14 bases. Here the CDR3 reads CASSLSGRGAPQYF. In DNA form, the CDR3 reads TGTGCCAGCAGTTTATCGGGTCGGGGAGCGCCCCAGTACTTC.

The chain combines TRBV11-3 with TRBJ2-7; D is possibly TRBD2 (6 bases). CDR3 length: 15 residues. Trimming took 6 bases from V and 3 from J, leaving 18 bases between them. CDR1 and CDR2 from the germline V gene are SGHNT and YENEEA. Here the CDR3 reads CASSLPLAKVYEQYF. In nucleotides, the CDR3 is TGTGCCAGCAGTCTCCCTCTAGCGAAAGTCTACGAGCAGTACTTC.

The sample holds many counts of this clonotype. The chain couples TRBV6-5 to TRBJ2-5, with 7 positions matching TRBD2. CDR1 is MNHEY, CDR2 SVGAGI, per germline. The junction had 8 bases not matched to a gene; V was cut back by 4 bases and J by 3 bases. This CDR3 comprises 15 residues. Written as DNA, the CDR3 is TGTGCCAGCAGTTTCCTAGCGGACGGAAAAGAGACCCAGTACTTC. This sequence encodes CASSFLADGKETQYF.

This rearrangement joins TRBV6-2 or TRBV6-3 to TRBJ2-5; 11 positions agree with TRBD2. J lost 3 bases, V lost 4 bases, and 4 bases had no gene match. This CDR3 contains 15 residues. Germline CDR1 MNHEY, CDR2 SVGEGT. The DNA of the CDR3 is TGTGCCAGCAGTTCCAGACTAGCGGGGAAAGAGACCCAGTACTTC. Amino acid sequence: CASSSRLAGKETQYF.

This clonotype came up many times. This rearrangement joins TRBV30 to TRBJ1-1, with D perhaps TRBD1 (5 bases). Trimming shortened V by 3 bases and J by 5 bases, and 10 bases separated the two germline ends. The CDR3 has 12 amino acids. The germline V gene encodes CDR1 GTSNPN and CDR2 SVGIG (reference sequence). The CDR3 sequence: CAWRYRQTEAFF. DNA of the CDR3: TGTGCCTGGAGATACCGACAGACTGAAGCTTTCTTT.